The clone carrying this T cell receptor beta chain showed up just once. Its target is not known. This sample was taken from a study of yellow fever vaccine responses in identical twins. Findings and limits, study-wide: Reportedly, twins showed a vaccine T cell response that looked partly convergent and partly personalized.

The CDR3 runs to 15 residues. J was trimmed by 2 bases and V by 6 bases; bases with no gene match: 10. Germline CDR1 reads SGHKS; CDR2 reads YYEKEE (reference sequence). TCRdb recomputed calls from the RT-PCR reads with MiXCR, one row per CDR3 protein. The sample consists of approximately 16,000 distinct CDR3 sequences, roughly 80% of them appearing once. The chain couples TRBV5-5 to TRBJ2-7; 8 bases are shared with TRBD2. The TCR sequence derives from a woman younger than 30 who received the yellow fever vaccine. This sample comprised T cells from blood (PBMCs), unsorted or a sorted subset (not recorded which), obtained before or after yellow fever vaccination (not recorded which). CDR3 region: CASTSGGRDAYEQYF. DNA of the CDR3: TGTGCCAGCACCTCGGGAGGGAGGGATGCCTACGAGCAGTACTTC.